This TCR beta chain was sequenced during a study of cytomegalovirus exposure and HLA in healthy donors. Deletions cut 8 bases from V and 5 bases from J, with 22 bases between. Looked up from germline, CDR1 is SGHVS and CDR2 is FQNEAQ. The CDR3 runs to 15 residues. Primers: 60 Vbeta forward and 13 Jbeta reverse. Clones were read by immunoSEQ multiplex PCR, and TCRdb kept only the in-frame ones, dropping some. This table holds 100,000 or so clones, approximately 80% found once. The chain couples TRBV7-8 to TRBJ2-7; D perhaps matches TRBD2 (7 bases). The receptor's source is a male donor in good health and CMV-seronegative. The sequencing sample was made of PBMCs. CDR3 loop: CASGSHGGAGDEQYF. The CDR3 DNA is TGTGCCAGCGGCTCCCATGGGGGGGCAGGCGACGAGCAGTACTTC. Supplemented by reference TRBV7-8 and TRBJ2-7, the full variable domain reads GAGVSQSPRYKVAKRGQDVALRCDPISGHVSLFWYQQALGQGPEFLTYFQNEAQLDKSGLPSDRFFAERPEGSVSTLKIQRTQQEDSAVYLCASGSHGGAGDEQYFGPGTRLTVT.